This T cell receptor beta chain was documented in a study of shared clonotypes between healthy human individuals. Deep was the level used in running the assay. TCRdb's copy holds only in-frame clones and misses some; the assay was immunoSEQ multiplex PCR. In the table there are 2 million to 2.5 million clones, approximately 90% of which are singletons. There were only Caucasian adults among the donors, and all lived in Nashville, Tennessee. Naive CD4+ cells were CD45RA-selected; the remaining cells were memory. The germline V gene has CDR1 KGHSH and CDR2 LQKENI. The V and J ends lost 5 bases and 4 bases respectively, with 9 bases between them. The CDR3 has 13 residues.

Sequenced: naive CD4+ T cells from PBMCs. Stated subset: CD45RA+ positively selected. The chain carries TRBV18 and TRBJ2-1; possibly TRBD1 for D (6 bases). This TCR was recovered from a man aged 18 to 30 in good health. Some clones in this sample may be carry-over from other donors' samples. The CDR3 is CASSATGYNEQFF. The CDR3 nucleotides read TGTGCCAGCTCAGCCACAGGGTACAATGAGCAGTTCTTC.